This T cell receptor (beta chain) was obtained from a study of vaccination and CD4 T cells after COVID-19. Overall study: Across the group, participants received two doses of either BNT162b2 or mRNA-1273 vaccine.

Noted treatment: roughly 11-day PBMC culture with coronavirus spike peptide pools or control peptides (ViraFEST assay). Following expansion of antigen-specific T cells with peptide pools, ViraFEST then sequenced TCRs. This clonotype occurred once. Its specificity is unknown. Germline V CDR1 and CDR2: LNHDA, SQIVND (reference sequence). The CDR3 contains 14 residues. V was pared by 3 bases and J by 8 bases, with 8 bases of the junction left unmatched. Sequencing of DNA taken from cultured CD4+ T cells relied on the Oncomine TCR Beta short-read assay. One entry per CDR3 protein results from TCRdb running MiXCR on the PCR reads. The sample lists roughly 17,000 distinct CDR3 sequences, approximately 50% occurring once.

This chain connects TRBV19 to TRBJ2-5; 8 positions match TRBD2. The TCR was taken from a human donor who had recovered from COVID-19. The sequenced material came from CD4+ T cells from blood, cultured in vitro. The CDR3 DNA reads as TGTGCCAGTAGTATCGGGGGGGCCGGTGGAACCCAGTACTTC. Its protein product is CASSIGGAGGTQYF.